Below, one T cell receptor (beta chain) is given with its context. Its antigen is unidentified. Chemo-refractory metastatic non-small-cell lung cancer patients were treated with focal radiation plus CTLA-4 blockade with ipilimumab. This sample is part of a study of radiotherapy plus CTLA-4 blockade in lung cancer. About the research overall: Objective responses were observed in less than 20% of patients, and disease control was achieved by 31%. Regarding the study as a whole: Early blood T cell clone dynamics, with interferon-beta, were reported to best predict response. Radiotherapy with ipilimumab was followed by blood expansion of tumor-derived clones.

Trimming at V came to 5 bases and at J to 3 bases, leaving 3 bases not matched to a gene. CDR1 and CDR2 (germline): SGHAT, FQDESV (reference sequence). The CDR3 contains 13 residues. Assay: immunoSEQ multiplex PCR; the TCRdb copy retains only in-frame clones and omits some. The sample consists of about 95,000 clones, roughly 80% of them appearing once. V gene TRBV11-1 combines with J gene TRBJ1-1, with 7 bases lining up with TRBD1. The origin of this receptor is a human donor with non-small cell lung cancer who had stable disease on radiotherapy plus ipilimumab. Specimen: peripheral blood, collected from a patient treated with radiotherapy plus ipilimumab. CDR3 amino acids: CASSLQGDTEAFF. The DNA for the CDR3 is TGTGCCAGCAGCCTTCAGGGGGACACTGAAGCTTTCTTT.